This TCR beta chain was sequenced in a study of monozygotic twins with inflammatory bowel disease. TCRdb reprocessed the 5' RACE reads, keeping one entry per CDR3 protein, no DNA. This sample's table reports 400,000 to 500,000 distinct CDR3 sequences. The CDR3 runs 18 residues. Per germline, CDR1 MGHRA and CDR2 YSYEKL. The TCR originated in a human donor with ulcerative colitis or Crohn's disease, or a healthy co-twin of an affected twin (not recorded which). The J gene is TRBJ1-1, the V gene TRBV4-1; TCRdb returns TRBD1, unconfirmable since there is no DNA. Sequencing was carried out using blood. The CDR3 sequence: CASSQEGVRGRGHTEAFF.